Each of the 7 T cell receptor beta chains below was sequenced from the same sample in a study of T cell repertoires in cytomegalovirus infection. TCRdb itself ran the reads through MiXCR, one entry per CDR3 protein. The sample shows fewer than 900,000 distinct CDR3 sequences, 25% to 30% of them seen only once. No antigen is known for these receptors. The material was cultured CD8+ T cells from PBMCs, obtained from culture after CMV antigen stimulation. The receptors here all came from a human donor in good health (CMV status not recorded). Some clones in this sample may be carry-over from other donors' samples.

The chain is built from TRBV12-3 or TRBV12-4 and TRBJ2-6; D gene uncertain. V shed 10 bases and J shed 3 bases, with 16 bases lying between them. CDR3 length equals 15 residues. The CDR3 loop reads CAIRPQTLGANVLTF. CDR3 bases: TGTGCCATCCGCCCCCAGACGCTTGGGGCCAACGTCCTGACTTTC.

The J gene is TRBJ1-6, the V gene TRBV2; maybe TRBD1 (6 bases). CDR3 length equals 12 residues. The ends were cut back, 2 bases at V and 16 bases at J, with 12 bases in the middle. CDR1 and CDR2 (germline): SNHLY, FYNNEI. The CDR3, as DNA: TGTGCCAGCAGTGAACGCGAACAGGGACTCCACTTT. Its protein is CASSEREQGLHF.

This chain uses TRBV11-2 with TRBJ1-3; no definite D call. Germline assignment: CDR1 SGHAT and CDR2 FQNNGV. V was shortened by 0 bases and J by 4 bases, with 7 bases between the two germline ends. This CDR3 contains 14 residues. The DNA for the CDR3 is TGTGCCAGCAGCTTAGATGGTCTAGGAAACACCATATATTTT. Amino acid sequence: CASSLDGLGNTIYF.

The CDR3 DNA is TGTGCCAGCAGCCCGCGACTACCCTACAATGAGCAGTTCTTC. This gives the protein CASSPRLPYNEQFF. The chain is built from TRBV3-1 and TRBJ2-1, with D possibly being TRBD2 (5 bases). Germline CDR1 reads LGHDT; CDR2 reads YNNKEL (reference sequence). V was trimmed by 4 bases and J by 2 bases, leaving 9 bases between them. The length of the CDR3 is 14 residues.

CDR3 bases: TGTGCCAGCAATTTCGCGCCCCCCGGGGTTGAGCAGTTCTTC. It yields the protein CASNFAPPGVEQFF. This chain connects TRBV2 to TRBJ2-1, with D possibly being TRBD2 (5 bases). V was pared by 7 bases and J by 9 bases, with 19 bases between. CDR3 length: 14 residues. The germline V gene has CDR1 SNHLY and CDR2 FYNNEI.

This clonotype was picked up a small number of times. The chain's CDR3 is CASSARDRQDSPLHF. Written as DNA, the CDR3 is TGTGCCAGCAGTGCCCGGGACAGGCAGGATTCACCCCTCCACTTT. The chain links TRBV6-2 or TRBV6-3 to TRBJ1-6; 8 nucleotides line up with TRBD1. The CDR3 has 15 residues. Germline values: CDR1 MNHEY, CDR2 SVGEGT. V shed 5 bases, J shed 8 bases, and the junction held 8 bases outside the gene matches.

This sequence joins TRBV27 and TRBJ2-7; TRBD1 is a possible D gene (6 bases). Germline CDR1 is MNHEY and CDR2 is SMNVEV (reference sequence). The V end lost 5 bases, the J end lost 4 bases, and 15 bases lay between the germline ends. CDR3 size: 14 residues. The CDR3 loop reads CASSHPGQHYEQYF. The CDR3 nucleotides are TGTGCCAGCAGTCACCCGGGACAACATTACGAGCAGTACTTC.